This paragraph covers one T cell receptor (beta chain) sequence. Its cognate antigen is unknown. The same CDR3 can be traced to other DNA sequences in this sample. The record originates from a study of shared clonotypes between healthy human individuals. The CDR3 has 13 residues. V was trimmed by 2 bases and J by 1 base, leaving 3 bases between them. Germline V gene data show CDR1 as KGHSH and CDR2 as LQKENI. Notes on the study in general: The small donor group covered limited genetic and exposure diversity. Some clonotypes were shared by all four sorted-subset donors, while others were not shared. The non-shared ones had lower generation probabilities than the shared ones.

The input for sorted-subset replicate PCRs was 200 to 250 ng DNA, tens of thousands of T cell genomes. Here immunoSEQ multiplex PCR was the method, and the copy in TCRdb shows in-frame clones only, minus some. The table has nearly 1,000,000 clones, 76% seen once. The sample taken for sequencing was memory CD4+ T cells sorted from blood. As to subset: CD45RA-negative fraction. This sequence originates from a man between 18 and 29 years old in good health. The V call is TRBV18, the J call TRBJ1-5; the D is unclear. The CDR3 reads CASSPLSNQPQHF. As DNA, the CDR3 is TGTGCCAGCTCACCATTGAGCAATCAGCCCCAGCATTTT.